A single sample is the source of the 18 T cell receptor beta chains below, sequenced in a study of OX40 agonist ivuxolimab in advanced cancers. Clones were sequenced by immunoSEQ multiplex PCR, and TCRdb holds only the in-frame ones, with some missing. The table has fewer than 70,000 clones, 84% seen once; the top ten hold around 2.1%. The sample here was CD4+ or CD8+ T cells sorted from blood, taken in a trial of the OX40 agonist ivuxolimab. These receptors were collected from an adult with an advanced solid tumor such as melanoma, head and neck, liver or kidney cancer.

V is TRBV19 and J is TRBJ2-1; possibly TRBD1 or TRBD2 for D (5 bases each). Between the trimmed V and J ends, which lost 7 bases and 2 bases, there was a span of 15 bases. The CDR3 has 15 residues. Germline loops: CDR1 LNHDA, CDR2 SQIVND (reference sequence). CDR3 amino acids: CASTRGRNTYNEQFF. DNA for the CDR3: TGTGCCAGTACTCGGGGCCGAAACACCTACAATGAGCAGTTCTTC.

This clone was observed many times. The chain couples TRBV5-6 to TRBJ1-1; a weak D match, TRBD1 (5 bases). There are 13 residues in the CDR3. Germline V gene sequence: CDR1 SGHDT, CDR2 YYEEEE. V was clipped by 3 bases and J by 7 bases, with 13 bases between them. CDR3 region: CASSSGPGFEAFF. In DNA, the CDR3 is TGTGCCAGCAGCTCAGGCCCAGGGTTTGAAGCTTTCTTT.

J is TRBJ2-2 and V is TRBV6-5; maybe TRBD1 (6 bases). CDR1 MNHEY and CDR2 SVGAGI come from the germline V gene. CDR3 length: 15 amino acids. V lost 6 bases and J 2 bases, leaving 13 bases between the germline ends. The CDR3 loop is CASSPGTFNTGELFF. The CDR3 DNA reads TGTGCCAGCAGCCCCGGGACATTCAACACCGGGGAGCTGTTTTTT.

The CDR3 DNA reads TGTGCCAGCAGCCTCCGACAGGGTACAGATACGCAGTATTTT. This encodes CASSLRQGTDTQYF. The chain has TRBV11-3 and TRBJ2-3; 7 bases agree with TRBD1. The trim removed 5 bases at V and 3 bases at J, leaving 5 bases unmatched. Germline V lookup: CDR1 SGHNT, CDR2 YENEEA. The CDR3 spans 14 residues.

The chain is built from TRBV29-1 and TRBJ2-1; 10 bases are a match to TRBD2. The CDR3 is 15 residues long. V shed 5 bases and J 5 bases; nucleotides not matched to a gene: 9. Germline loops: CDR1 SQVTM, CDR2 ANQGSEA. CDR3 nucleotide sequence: TGCAGCGTTACCCGACTAGCGGGTAGCCACAATGAGCAGTTCTTC. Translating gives CSVTRLAGSHNEQFF.

This CDR3 is CASSQMTGTATRETQYF. The DNA for the CDR3 is TGTGCCAGCAGCCAAATGACCGGTACAGCTACAAGGGAGACCCAGTACTTC. This rearrangement joins TRBV14 to TRBJ2-5; no firm D call. This CDR3 spans 17 amino acids. Germline V gene sequence: CDR1 SGHDN, CDR2 FVKESK. V was pared by 2 bases and J by 5 bases, with 21 bases between.

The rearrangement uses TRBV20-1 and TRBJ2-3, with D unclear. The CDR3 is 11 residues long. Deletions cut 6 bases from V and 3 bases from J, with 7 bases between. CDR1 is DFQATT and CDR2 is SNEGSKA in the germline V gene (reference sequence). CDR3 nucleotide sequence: TGCAGTGCCACCAAGACAGATACGCAGTATTTT. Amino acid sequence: CSATKTDTQYF.

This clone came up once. In DNA form, the CDR3 reads TGCGCCAGCAGCTCAACGGGTGATCACACAGATACGCAGTATTTT. Translation gives CASSSTGDHTDTQYF. The rearrangement uses TRBV5-1 and TRBJ2-3; D not resolved. The germline gives CDR1 SGHRS, CDR2 YFSETQ. This CDR3 has 15 residues. The V and J ends lost 3 bases and 2 bases respectively, with 13 bases between them.

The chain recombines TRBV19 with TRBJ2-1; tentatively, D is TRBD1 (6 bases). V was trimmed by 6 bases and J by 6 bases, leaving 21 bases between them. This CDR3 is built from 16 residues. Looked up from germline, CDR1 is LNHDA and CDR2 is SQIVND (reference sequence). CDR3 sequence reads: CASSHRQGIMANEQFF. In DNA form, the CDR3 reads TGTGCCAGTAGCCACAGGCAGGGGATCATGGCCAATGAGCAGTTCTTC.

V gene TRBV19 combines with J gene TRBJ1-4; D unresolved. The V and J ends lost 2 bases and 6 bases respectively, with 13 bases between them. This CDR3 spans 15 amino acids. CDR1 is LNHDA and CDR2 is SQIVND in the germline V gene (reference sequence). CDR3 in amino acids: CASSIYSYADEKLFF. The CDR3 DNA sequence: TGTGCCAGTAGTATATATTCGTACGCTGATGAAAAACTGTTTTTT. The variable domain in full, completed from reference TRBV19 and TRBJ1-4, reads DGGITQSPKYLFRKEGQNVTLSCEQNLNHDAMYWYRQDPGQGLRLIYYSQIVNDFQKGDIAEGYSVSREKKESFPLTVTSAQKNPTAFYLCASSIYSYADEKLFFGSGTQLSVL.

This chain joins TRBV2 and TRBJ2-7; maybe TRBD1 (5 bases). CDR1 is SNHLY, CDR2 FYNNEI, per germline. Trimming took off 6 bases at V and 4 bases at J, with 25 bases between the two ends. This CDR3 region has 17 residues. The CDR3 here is CASRTNAGRLLAYEQYF. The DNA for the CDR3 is TGTGCCAGCAGGACCAATGCAGGGCGTTTGTTGGCTTACGAGCAGTACTTC. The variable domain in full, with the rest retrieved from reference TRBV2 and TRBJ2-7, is EPEVTQTPSHQVTQMGQEVILRCVPISNHLYFYWYRQILGQKVEFLVSFYNNEISEKSEIFDDQFSVERPDGSNFTLKIRSTKLEDSAMYFCASRTNAGRLLAYEQYFGPGTRLTVT.

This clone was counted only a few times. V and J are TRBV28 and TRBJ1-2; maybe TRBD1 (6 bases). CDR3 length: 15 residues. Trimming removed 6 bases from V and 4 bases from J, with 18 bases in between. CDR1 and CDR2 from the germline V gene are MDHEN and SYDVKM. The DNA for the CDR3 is TGTGCCAGCAGGGACCCTAAAACAGGGTTCTATGGCTACACCTTC. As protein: CASRDPKTGFYGYTF.

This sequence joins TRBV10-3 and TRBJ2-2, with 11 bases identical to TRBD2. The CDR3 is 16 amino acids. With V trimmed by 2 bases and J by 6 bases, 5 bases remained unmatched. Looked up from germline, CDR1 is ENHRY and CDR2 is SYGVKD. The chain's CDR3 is CAISETSGRISGELFF. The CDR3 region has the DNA TGTGCCATCAGTGAGACTAGCGGGAGAATTTCCGGGGAGCTGTTTTTT.

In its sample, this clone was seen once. CDR3 nucleotide sequence: TGTGCCAGCAGCCTCGGGGGGTCTCGGTTAGCTGAAGCTTTCTTT. Translated: CASSLGGSRLAEAFF. J is TRBJ1-1 and V is TRBV5-4; D possibly corresponds to TRBD1 (5 bases). Germline CDR1 SGHNT, CDR2 YYREEE (reference sequence). The CDR3 loop spans 15 amino acids. V was trimmed by 4 bases and J by 6 bases, leaving 19 bases between them.

CDR3 residues: CASSRTSTAYGYTF. CDR3 sequence (DNA): TGTGCCAGCAGCCGGACTTCGACAGCGTATGGCTACACCTTC. The gene calls are TRBV14 and TRBJ1-2; perhaps TRBD1 as D (5 bases). Germline CDR1 is SGHDN and CDR2 is FVKESK. This CDR3 is 14 amino acids long. V was cut by 4 bases and J by 5 bases, with 14 bases left in between.

The CDR3 region is CASSLQGGRFPGELFF. The CDR3 DNA sequence: TGTGCCAGCAGCTTACAAGGGGGGAGGTTTCCCGGGGAGCTGTTTTTT. V gene TRBV11-3 combines with J gene TRBJ2-2; D may be TRBD1 or TRBD2 (6 bases each). CDR1 is SGHNT and CDR2 is YENEEA in the germline V gene. Trimming stripped 2 bases from V and 6 bases from J, with 16 bases between. This CDR3 is 16 amino acids long. The whole variable domain, filled in from reference TRBV11-3 and TRBJ2-2, reads EAGVVQSPRYKIIEKKQPVAFWCNPISGHNTLYWYLQNLGQGPELLIRYENEEAVDDSQLPKDRFSAERLKGVDSTLKIQPAELGDSAVYLCASSLQGGRFPGELFFGEGSRLTVL.

The CDR3 loop reads CASREPDSYGYTF. The CDR3 nucleotides are TGTGCCAGCAGGGAACCGGACAGCTATGGCTACACCTTC. The V call is TRBV28, the J call TRBJ1-2; possibly TRBD1 for D (6 bases). CDR3 length: 13 residues. Germline V gene data show CDR1 as MDHEN and CDR2 as SYDVKM. V lost 6 bases and J 4 bases, leaving 12 bases between the germline ends.

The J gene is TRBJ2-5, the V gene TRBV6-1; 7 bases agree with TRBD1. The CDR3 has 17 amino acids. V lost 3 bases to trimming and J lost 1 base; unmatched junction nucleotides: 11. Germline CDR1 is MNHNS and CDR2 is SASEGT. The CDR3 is CASSETRPGTVQETQYF. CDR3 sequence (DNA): TGTGCCAGCAGTGAGACGCGACCCGGGACAGTCCAAGAGACCCAGTACTTC.